This T cell receptor (beta chain) appears in the sequencing data of a study of technical replicates of blood from a few donors. Sequencing was performed with immunoSEQ multiplex PCR; in TCRdb, only in-frame clones are kept and a portion is missing. The profile shows roughly 90,000 clones, roughly 94% of them singletons. Trimming cost V 7 bases and J 6 bases; bases outside gene matches: 7. This CDR3 region has 13 residues. In germline, CDR1 is SQVTM, CDR2 ANQGSEA. The origin of this receptor is a human donor in good health. This chain links TRBV29-1 with TRBJ2-1; 9 bases map to TRBD1. Specimen: T cells isolated from PBMCs. This CDR3 reads CSGAGTGSNEQFF. The CDR3 DNA reads TGCAGCGGAGCCGGGACAGGGAGCAATGAGCAGTTCTTC.